This TCR beta chain stems from a study of vaccination effects on CD4 cells after COVID-19 (dated 2022 in TCRdb). As for the study more broadly: Across the study, the median time from the second dose to post-vaccine sampling was 72 days (range 14 to 241). In the study, cultures from other donors were sequenced using the Oncomine TCR Beta short-read assay on an Illumina iSeq 100. The study compared SARS-CoV-2 spike-specific CD4+ TCR repertoires before and after mRNA vaccination in COVID-19 convalescent patients and infection-naive vaccine recipients. Altogether, around 9 COVID-19 convalescent patients and several SARS-CoV-2-naive healthy vaccine recipients made up the full study.

In the ViraFEST assay, PBMC were stimulated with viral peptide pools, and antigen-specific CD4+ T cell clonotypes were then identified by expansion using TCR sequencing. After approximately eleven days of culture, CD4+ T cells were isolated with the EasySep CD4+ T cell isolation kit. Each participant received two doses of an mRNA SARS-CoV-2 vaccine, either BNT162b2 or mRNA-1273. Healthy vaccine recipients had no prior SARS-CoV-2 infection, confirmed by negative nucleocapsid antibodies before and after vaccination. Some 2 million PBMC per well were cultured with 10 ug/ml peptides in IMDM containing around 5.3% human AB serum, 8.5 to 10 IU/ml IL-2 and gentamicin. On days 3 and 7, half of the culture medium was replaced with fresh IL-2-containing medium. Each peptide stimulation condition was cultured in triplicate wells unless otherwise noted. Using Ficoll-Paque Plus gradient centrifugation, PBMC were separated from whole blood and then either used fresh or cryopreserved at -140C. The overlapping peptide pools covered the spike proteins of SARS-CoV-2 and of the common cold coronaviruses HCoV-NL63, HCoV-OC43 and HCoV-229E. The QIAamp micro DNA kit was used to extract genomic DNA from the cultured CD4+ T cells.

What the work shows at the level of the full study, not this receptor alone: In healthy vaccine recipients, vaccine-induced clones were almost all SARS-CoV-2 mono-reactive, with only 1 of 255 cross-reactive with common cold coronaviruses. Marked clonal contraction was observed in both infection-induced and vaccine-induced clones at late post-vaccination timepoints, consistent with waning T cell responses. Only a small number of convalescent patients were included, and no early post-infection timepoints were available, which limited the study.

For CDR1 and CDR2, the germline V gene (reference sequence) lists LGHDT and YNNKEL. The germline ends are 16 bases apart after V is trimmed by 1 base and J by 6 bases. The CDR3 spans 16 residues, from the cysteine through the phenylalanine. CDR3 DNA is the only sequence kept; it has 48 bases, read in frame from the first base. For this clone: Its specific antigen is unknown. No base-level quality is on record; no much larger clone is a single base apart.

Library method: the immunoSEQ multiplex PCR assay. DNA from the CD4+ T cells that had been cultured and isolated underwent TCR beta CDR3 sequencing. As for the original processing: Non-productive TCR sequences were removed and reads were trimmed to the CDR3 region, keeping CDR3s of at least 7 amino acids. Antigen-specific clonotypes were identified with the MANAFEST web app by comparing expansion in peptide wells against reference cultures. Positive clones required FDR<0.05 expansion versus reference and all other wells, odds ratio above 5, and frequency above 0.1% in two replicate wells. Clonotypes significantly expanded in SARS-CoV-2 spike wells and in at least one common cold coronavirus spike condition were defined as cross-reactive. CDR3 similarity was assessed by Levenshtein distance using the stringdist R package, and unrooted trees were constructed with ape in R 3.6.1. In TCRdb, the immuneACCESS table is reduced to in-frame sequences with V and J assigned. These tables do not hold every clone; where another copy was compared, an unresolved V gene accounts for under half, and the others remain unexplained. The V and J calls and clone size were taken over from that table, and D and trimming were inferred from the DNA. The sample has roughly 20,000 clones on record, more than 65% of them singletons. In total, the top ten clones hold 9.5% to 13% of the sample.

The V gene is TRBV3-1 (or the pseudogene TRBV3-2) and the J gene is TRBJ1-3; a tentative D match to TRBD1 spans 6 bases. The receptor's source is a human donor who received a COVID-19 vaccine. The sample in question was CD4+ T cells from PBMCs cultured with HCoV-NL63 spike peptides, obtained after COVID-19 vaccination. The sample's cell subset or site label, decoded: HCoV-NL63 spike overlapping peptide pool stimulation. The CDR3 corresponds to CASSQVGRGRTNTIYF. Read as DNA, the sequence is TGTGCCAGCAGCCAAGTTGGGCGGGGGCGTACAAACACCATATATTTT.